These T cell receptor beta chains were read from a single sample in a study of T cell repertoires in cytomegalovirus infection. For these receptors, no antigen is known. Each CDR3 protein is one row after TCRdb ran MiXCR on the reads. The sample lists about 770,000 distinct CDR3 sequences, around 29% occurring once. The sequencing here drew on cultured CD8+ T cells from PBMCs, taken from culture after CMV antigen stimulation. The receptors stem from a human donor in good health (CMV status not recorded). Some clones in this sample may be carry-over from other donors' samples. Both conserved end residues are part of each CDR3. Fields, in order: D gene, clone size, J gene, V gene, CDR3 DNA, CDR3 protein. The D gene is left open where the match is weak. The size field is filled for only some rows; it gives once, few, many or a size class.

NA	NA	TRBJ1-1	TRBV9	TGTGCCAGCAGCGTTCAAAGAGCTTTCTTT	CASSVQRAFF
TRBD1	NA	TRBJ1-5	TRBV12-3/TRBV12-4	TGTGCCAGCAGATCGACAGGGGCAGGCAATCAGCCCCAGCATTTT	CASRSTGAGNQPQHF
NA	few	TRBJ1-2	TRBV6-2/TRBV6-3	TGTGCCAGCATAGACAGGAGCACTATCGGCTACACCTTC	CASIDRSTIGYTF
NA	NA	TRBJ2-7	TRBV6-2/TRBV6-3	TGTGCCAGCAGTTACTCTGAATCTCACTACGAGCAGTACTTC	CASSYSESHYEQYF
NA	few	TRBJ2-3	TRBV10-2	TGCGCCAGCAGTGAGCCGGGACTCCGAGGGGATACGCAGTATTTT	CASSEPGLRGDTQYF
TRBD1	NA	TRBJ2-7	TRBV6-8	TGTGCCACGGGCCTTCAACGGGACAGACAGATCTACGAGCAGTACTTC	CATGLQRDRQIYEQYF
NA	few	TRBJ1-4	TRBV5-6	TGTGCCAGCAGCTTGCCCCGTGAAAAACTGTTTTTT	CASSLPREKLFF
NA	few	TRBJ1-1	TRBV5-5	TGTGCCAGCAGCTTAAGGACTTTATACACTGAAGCTTTCTTT	CASSLRTLYTEAFF
TRBD1	many	TRBJ2-7	TRBV7-9	TGTGCCAGCAGCTCCCCGGGACAGGGAGGATACGAGCAGTACTTC	CASSSPGQGGYEQYF
NA	once	TRBJ2-7	TRBV2	TGTGCCAGCAGTGAAGACCCGCGGCCGATGCCCTACGAGCAGTACTTC	CASSEDPRPMPYEQYF
NA	NA	TRBJ2-7	TRBV7-9	TGTGCCAGCAGCTTAGGAGGTCCGCCCCGGCACGAGCAGTACTTC	CASSLGGPPRHEQYF
TRBD1	many	TRBJ1-2	TRBV7-2	TGTGCCAGCAGCTCCAGGGGGATGGAGGGCTATGGCTACACCTTC	CASSSRGMEGYGYTF
NA	medium-sized	TRBJ1-4	TRBV10-3	TGTGCCATCAGTGAGCTCGGAATGATGGGGCTTAATGAAAAACTGTTTTTT	CAISELGMMGLNEKLFF
TRBD1	few	TRBJ1-1	TRBV2	TGTGCCAGCAGTGAAGGTTCGACAGGGCGGGGGACTGAAGCTTTCTTT	CASSEGSTGRGTEAFF
NA	NA	TRBJ2-1	TRBV7-6	TGTGCCAGCAAGCCCCAGGGGCGCGACAATGAGCAGTTCTTC	CASKPQGRDNEQFF
NA	once	TRBJ1-1	TRBV6-8	TGTGCCAGCAGTCACAGGGAAGGGACTGAAGCTTTCTTT	CASSHREGTEAFF
NA	NA	TRBJ1-2	TRBV6-6	TGTGCCAGCACCGTAGGCTCGGGACAATATGGCTACACCTTC	CASTVGSGQYGYTF
NA	few	TRBJ2-1	TRBV6-6	TGTGCCAGCAGTTACTCAGGACCGACCTCTGGGCAGTTCTTC	CASSYSGPTSGQFF
NA	few	TRBJ2-7	TRBV2	TGTGCCAGCAAGGGTAACTCCTACGAGCAGTACTTC	CASKGNSYEQYF
TRBD2	NA	TRBJ2-1	TRBV6-5	TGTGCCAGCAGCTCCCCGGGACTAGCGGGGCTTAGGCATGAGCAGTTCTTC	CASSSPGLAGLRHEQFF
TRBD1	few	TRBJ1-4	TRBV6-5	TGTGCCAGCAGTTACTCGATGGGACAGGGGGCAACTAATGAAAAACTGTTTTTT	CASSYSMGQGATNEKLFF
TRBD1	NA	TRBJ1-2	TRBV7-8	TGTGCCAGCAGCCTGACAGGGGGCACCTATGGCTACACCTTC	CASSLTGGTYGYTF
NA	NA	TRBJ1-2	TRBV7-4	TGTGCCAGCAGCTTATTTTCTTCACCCAACTATGGCTACACCTTC	CASSLFSSPNYGYTF
NA	few	TRBJ1-5	TRBV27	TGTGCCAGCAGTAGCCGGGGAGGAATCAAACCCCAGCATTTT	CASSSRGGIKPQHF
NA	many	TRBJ1-2	TRBV7-2	TGTGCCAGCCCCTTCAAGGCGAATGGCTACACCTTC	CASPFKANGYTF
TRBD1	NA	TRBJ1-1	TRBV19	TGTGCCAGTAGACTCAGGGGGAGCACTGAAGCTTTCTTT	CASRLRGSTEAFF
TRBD1	NA	TRBJ2-1	TRBV15	TGTGCCACCAGCAGAGAGGACAGGGGGCCCATCAATGAGCAGTTCTTC	CATSREDRGPINEQFF
TRBD2	few	TRBJ2-1	TRBV29-1	TGCAGCGTTGAAGCGCGGGGGGACTACAATGAGCAGTTCTTC	CSVEARGDYNEQFF
NA	many	TRBJ1-1	TRBV7-8	TGTGCCAGCTCCAACACTGAAGCTTTCTTT	CASSNTEAFF
NA	NA	TRBJ2-3	TRBV13	TGTGCCAGCAGTCCCACCGTTAGCACAGATACGCAGTATTTT	CASSPTVSTDTQYF
NA	few	TRBJ2-3	TRBV4-3	TGCGCCAGCAGCCAAGCGGGGGACTCAGATACGCAGTATTTT	CASSQAGDSDTQYF
TRBD2	NA	TRBJ2-7	TRBV4-2	TGTGCCAGCAGCCAAGATTCGACTAGCGGGGCCTACGAGCAGTACTTC	CASSQDSTSGAYEQYF
NA	NA	TRBJ2-1	TRBV6-2/TRBV6-3	TGTGCCAGCAGTTATTCCGACTGGCGGGAGCAGTTCTTC	CASSYSDWREQFF
NA	NA	TRBJ1-6	TRBV19	TGTGCCAGTAGTGTGACTGCCGGACTGGATTCACCCCTCCACTTT	CASSVTAGLDSPLHF
TRBD2	NA	TRBJ2-2	TRBV5-4	TGTGCCAGCAGCTTATCTCCGGGGCGGGGGTCGAACACCGGGGAGCTGTTTTTT	CASSLSPGRGSNTGELFF
NA	NA	TRBJ1-5	TRBV29-1	TGCAGCGTTGGATGGGGTTTCAATCAGCCCCAGCATTTT	CSVGWGFNQPQHF
NA	NA	TRBJ2-1	TRBV5-4	TGTGCCAGCAGCCCCAGGGCGGAAGCCTACAATGAGCAGTTCTTC	CASSPRAEAYNEQFF
TRBD1	many	TRBJ2-7	TRBV7-2	TGTGCCAGCAGCTTGACAGGGGGGGCGGGTGAGCAGTACTTC	CASSLTGGAGEQYF
NA	NA	TRBJ2-7	TRBV7-6	TGTACCAGCAGCCCCTCAGAACCCTACGAGCAGTACTTC	CTSSPSEPYEQYF
NA	few	TRBJ2-3	TRBV27	TGTGCCAGTCGCTTTGGGACTGACACAGATACGCAGTATTTT	CASRFGTDTDTQYF